One and the same sample provided the 5 T cell receptor beta chains below, sequenced in a study of preoperative IRX-2 immunotherapy in early breast cancer. The sample's treatment: preoperative locoregional IRX-2 cytokine immunotherapy. Only in-frame clones appear in the TCRdb table, and some are missing; sequencing was by immunoSEQ multiplex PCR. The sample consists of tens of thousands of clones, 75% of them appearing once. This specimen was lymph node tissue, taken after IRX-2 immunotherapy. These receptors all stem from a human donor with breast cancer.

The chain carries TRBV6-8 and TRBJ2-4; D possibly matches TRBD1 or TRBD2 (6 bases each). Trimming stripped 6 bases from V and 8 bases from J, with 20 bases between. Germline CDR1 is MNHGY and CDR2 is SAAAGT. This CDR3 has 15 residues. The CDR3 DNA reads as TGTGCCAGCAGGCCGCATGGGGGGCAATGGGACATTCAGTACTTC. Translated, it gives CASRPHGGQWDIQYF.

V gene TRBV23-1 combines with J gene TRBJ2-1, with D perhaps TRBD1 or TRBD2 (5 bases each). TRBV23-1 is classed as an ORF, of uncertain function. This CDR3 region has 16 residues. V was cut by 2 bases and J by 6 bases, with 17 bases left in between. The DNA of the CDR3 is TGCGCCAGCAGTCAAGTCGGGGCGAAGAACGGCAATGAGCAGTTCTTC. It specifies CASSQVGAKNGNEQFF.

V usage is TRBV28 and J usage is TRBJ2-7; 7 bases fit TRBD2. Unmatched junction bases numbered 7, after V lost 5 bases and J lost 6 bases. From germline, CDR1 is MDHEN and CDR2 SYDVKM. The CDR3 is made up of 13 amino acids. The CDR3 spells CASSDGGRSEQYF. CDR3 in DNA: TGTGCCAGCAGTGATGGCGGGAGATCCGAGCAGTACTTC.

This clone was observed a single time. In DNA, the CDR3 is TGTGCCAGCAGTTTACACCCGGGACTAGCGGGAGGGCAGGGCGAGCAGTACTTC. Protein product: CASSLHPGLAGGQGEQYF. The chain has TRBV28 and TRBJ2-7; 16 bases line up with TRBD2. Losses at the gene ends were 2 bases for V and 6 bases for J; bases not matched to a gene: 10. The germline gives CDR1 MDHEN, CDR2 SYDVKM. The CDR3 extends over 18 amino acids.

The chain has TRBV6-8 and TRBJ2-7; 8 bases are shared with TRBD2. The CDR3 has 17 amino acids. V gave up 7 bases and J gave up 4 bases; unmatched junction bases: 18. Germline lookup yields CDR1 MNHGY and CDR2 SAAAGT. The CDR3 bases are TGTGCCAGCACTAAACCCACTCAGCGGGAGTACCAATACGAGCAGTACTTC. Translating it yields CASTKPTQREYQYEQYF.